These 6 T cell receptor beta chains were all obtained from the same sample, sequenced in a study of regulatory T cells in long-lasting Graves disease. Time point of the sample: newly diagnosed GD, antithyroid drugs for less than 3 months. The TCR library used RNA extracted from PBMCs. The TCR beta library used iRepertoire HTBI primers with Arm-PCR amplification of CDR3. TCRdb re-derived calls from the multiplex PCR reads in MiXCR, one entry per CDR3 protein. The repertoire holds hundreds of thousands of distinct CDR3 sequences, 15% to 20% seen once, with around 25% in the top ten. This sample was also put to use in a study of T cells in Graves' hyperthyroidism and ophthalmopathy.

Sequenced material: peripheral blood mononuclear cells (PBMCs), taken at new diagnosis, from a patient treated with antithyroid drugs. These receptor sequences come from a woman aged 40-60 years with Graves disease.

The V and J genes are TRBV7-9 and TRBJ2-7; TRBD2 matches at 8 bases. CDR1 and CDR2 from the germline V gene are SEHNR and FQNEAQ (reference sequence). The CDR3 is made up of 14 amino acids. The trim removed 5 bases at V and 3 bases at J, leaving 6 bases unmatched. The CDR3 reads CASSTTSASYEQYF. The CDR3 bases are TGTGCCAGCAGCACGACTAGCGCAAGCTACGAGCAGTACTTC.

Note on this clonotype: The final CDR3 position lacks the conserved phenylalanine or tryptophan, pointing to a likely read error. CDR3 in amino acids: CASRLGGFNQPQHL. Here the CDR3 DNA reads TGTGCCAGCAGGCTGGGCGGATTCAATCAGCCCCAGCATCTT. The chain is built from TRBV6-4 and TRBJ1-5; D gene uncertain. CDR1 and CDR2 (germline): MRHNA, SNTAGT. Trimming cost V 6 bases and J 3 bases, with 12 bases left between them. This CDR3 comprises 14 residues.

The rearrangement joins TRBV6-1 to TRBJ1-1; D not resolved. V was cut by 9 bases and J by 0 bases, with 14 bases left in between. Germline V gene lookup returns CDR1 MNHNS and CDR2 SASEGT. The CDR3 extends over 14 amino acids. CDR3 sequence (DNA): TGTGCCAGTCGGACTGTTTTAGTGAACACTGAAGCTTTCTTT. Its protein product is CASRTVLVNTEAFF.

There are many counts of this clonotype. The chain is built from TRBV18 and TRBJ1-1; D is unresolved. Germline V gene lookup returns CDR1 KGHSH and CDR2 LQKENI. V dropped 4 bases and J dropped 1 base, with 7 bases sitting between them. The CDR3 is made up of 13 amino acids. CDR3 protein: CASSQSKNTEAFF. DNA of the CDR3: TGTGCCAGCTCACAGAGTAAGAACACTGAAGCTTTCTTT.

The CDR3 DNA follows: TGTGCCAGCAGCAGGGGACAGTTCTCCTCTGGGGCCAACGTCCTGACTTTC. Amino acids: CASSRGQFSSGANVLTF. This rearrangement joins TRBV27 to TRBJ2-6; 7 nucleotides agree with TRBD1. This CDR3 has 17 amino acids. From germline, CDR1 is MNHEY and CDR2 SMNVEV (reference sequence). The J segment lost 0 bases and the V segment lost 6 bases, leaving 8 bases of the junction unmatched.

The chain joins TRBV5-4 to TRBJ2-7, with D perhaps TRBD1 or TRBD2 (6 bases each). V was shortened by 4 bases and J by 1 base, with 15 bases between the two germline ends. CDR3 length: 15 residues. Germline V gene lookup returns CDR1 SGHNT and CDR2 YYREEE (reference sequence). The CDR3 is CASSVGGRGSYEQYF. As DNA, the CDR3 is TGTGCCAGCAGCGTGGGGGGCAGGGGATCCTACGAGCAGTACTTC.